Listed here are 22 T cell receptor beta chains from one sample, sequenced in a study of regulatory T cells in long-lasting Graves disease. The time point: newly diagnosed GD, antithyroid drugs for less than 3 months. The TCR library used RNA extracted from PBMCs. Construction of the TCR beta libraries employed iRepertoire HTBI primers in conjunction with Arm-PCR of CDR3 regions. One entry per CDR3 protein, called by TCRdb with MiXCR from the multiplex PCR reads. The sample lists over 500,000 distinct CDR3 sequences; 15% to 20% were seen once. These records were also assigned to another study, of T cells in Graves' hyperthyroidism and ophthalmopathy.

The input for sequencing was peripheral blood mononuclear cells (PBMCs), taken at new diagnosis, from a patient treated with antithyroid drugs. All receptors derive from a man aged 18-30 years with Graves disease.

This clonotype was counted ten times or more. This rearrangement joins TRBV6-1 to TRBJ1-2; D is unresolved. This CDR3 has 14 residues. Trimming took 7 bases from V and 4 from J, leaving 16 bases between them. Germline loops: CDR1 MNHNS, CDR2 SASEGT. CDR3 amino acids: CASKGDLGGYGYTF. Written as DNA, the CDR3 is TGTGCCAGCAAGGGAGATCTAGGAGGCTATGGCTACACCTTC.

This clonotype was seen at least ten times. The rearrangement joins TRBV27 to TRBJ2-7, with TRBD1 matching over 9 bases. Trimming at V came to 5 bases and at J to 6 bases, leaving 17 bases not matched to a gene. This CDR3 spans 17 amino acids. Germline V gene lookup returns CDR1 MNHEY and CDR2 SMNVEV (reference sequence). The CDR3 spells CASSPQRWDREFGEQYF. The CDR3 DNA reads TGTGCCAGCAGTCCCCAGCGGTGGGACAGGGAGTTCGGCGAGCAGTACTTC.

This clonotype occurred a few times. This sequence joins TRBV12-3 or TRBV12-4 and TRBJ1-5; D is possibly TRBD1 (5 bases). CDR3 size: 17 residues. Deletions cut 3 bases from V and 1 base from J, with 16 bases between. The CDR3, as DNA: TGTGCCAGCAGTTTGGGCTTGGGGGGTACGAGCAATCAGCCCCAGCATTTT. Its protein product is CASSLGLGGTSNQPQHF.

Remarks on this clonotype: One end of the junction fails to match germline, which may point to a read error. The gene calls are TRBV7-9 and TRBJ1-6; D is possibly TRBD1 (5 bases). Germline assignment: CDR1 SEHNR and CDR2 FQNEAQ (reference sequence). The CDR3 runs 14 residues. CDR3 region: CAGSPLGVHSPLHF. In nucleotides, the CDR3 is TGTGCCGGCAGCCCCCTGGGGGTTCATTCACCCCTCCACTTT. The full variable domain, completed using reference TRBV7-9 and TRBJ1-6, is DTGVSQNPRHKITKRGQNVTFRCDPISEHNRLYWYRQTLGQGPEFLTYFQNEAQLEKSRLLSDRFSAERPKGSFSTLEIQRTEQGDSAMYLCAGSPLGVHSPLHFGNGTRLTVT.

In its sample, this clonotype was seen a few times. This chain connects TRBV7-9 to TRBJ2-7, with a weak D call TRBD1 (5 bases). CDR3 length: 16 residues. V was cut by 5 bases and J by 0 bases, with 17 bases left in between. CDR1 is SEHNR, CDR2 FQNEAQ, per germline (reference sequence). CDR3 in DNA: TGTGCCAGCAGCCCTAGACAGAGCCTTAGCTCCTACGAGCAGTACTTC. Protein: CASSPRQSLSSYEQYF.

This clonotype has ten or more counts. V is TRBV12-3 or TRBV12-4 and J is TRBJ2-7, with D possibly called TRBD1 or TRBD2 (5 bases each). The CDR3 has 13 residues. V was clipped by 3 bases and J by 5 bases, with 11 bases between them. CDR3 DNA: TGTGCCAGCAGTTTTTTCGGGACCCACGAGCAGTACTTC. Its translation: CASSFFGTHEQYF.

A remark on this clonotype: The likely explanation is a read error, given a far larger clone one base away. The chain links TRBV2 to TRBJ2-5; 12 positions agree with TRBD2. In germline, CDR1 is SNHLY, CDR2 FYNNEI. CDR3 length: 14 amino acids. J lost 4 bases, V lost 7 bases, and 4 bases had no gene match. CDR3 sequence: CASTPGLAGETQYF. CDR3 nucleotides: TGTGCCAGCACCCCGGGACTAGCGGGAGAGACCCAGTACTTC.

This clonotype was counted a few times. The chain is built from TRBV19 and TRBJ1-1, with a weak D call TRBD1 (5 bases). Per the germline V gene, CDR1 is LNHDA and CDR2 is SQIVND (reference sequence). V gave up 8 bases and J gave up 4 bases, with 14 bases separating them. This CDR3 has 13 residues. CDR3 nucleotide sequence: TGTGCCAGTGGGGCGGGGCCCGGCACTGAAGCTTTCTTT. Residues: CASGAGPGTEAFF.

The CDR3 nucleotides read TGTGCCAGCAGCCGAGGCCGGGACAGGGGATACTACGAGCAGTACTTC. Translation: CASSRGRDRGYYEQYF. The rearrangement uses TRBV7-9 and TRBJ2-7; 10 bases fit TRBD1. Germline CDR1 is SEHNR and CDR2 is FQNEAQ (reference sequence). J was trimmed by 3 bases and V by 5 bases; bases with no gene match: 10. The CDR3 is made up of 16 amino acids.

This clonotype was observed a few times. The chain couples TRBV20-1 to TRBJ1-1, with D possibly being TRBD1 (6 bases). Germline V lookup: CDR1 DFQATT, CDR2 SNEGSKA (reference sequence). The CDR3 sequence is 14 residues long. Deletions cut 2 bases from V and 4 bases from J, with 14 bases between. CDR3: CSARKGGRGTEAFF. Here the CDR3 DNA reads TGCAGTGCTAGAAAGGGGGGGAGGGGCACTGAAGCTTTCTTT.

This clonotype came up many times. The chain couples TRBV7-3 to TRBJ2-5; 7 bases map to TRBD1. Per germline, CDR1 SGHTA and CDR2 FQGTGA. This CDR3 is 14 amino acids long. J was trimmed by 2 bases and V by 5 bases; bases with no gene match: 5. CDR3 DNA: TGTGCCAGCAGCCCTTCGGGACAGCAAGAGACCCAGTACTTC. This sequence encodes CASSPSGQQETQYF.

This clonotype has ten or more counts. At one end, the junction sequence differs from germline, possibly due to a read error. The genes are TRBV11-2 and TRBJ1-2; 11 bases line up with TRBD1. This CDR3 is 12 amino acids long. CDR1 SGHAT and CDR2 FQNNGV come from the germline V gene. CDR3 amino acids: CASSSWTGGIIF. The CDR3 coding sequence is TGTGCCAGCAGCTCCTGGACAGGGGGCATTATCTTC.

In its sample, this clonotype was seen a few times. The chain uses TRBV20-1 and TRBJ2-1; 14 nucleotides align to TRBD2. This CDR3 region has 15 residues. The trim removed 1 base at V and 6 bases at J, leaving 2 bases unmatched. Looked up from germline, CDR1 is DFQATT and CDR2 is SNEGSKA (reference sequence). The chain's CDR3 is CSARGGTSGSNEQFF. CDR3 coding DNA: TGCAGTGCTAGAGGAGGGACTAGCGGGAGCAATGAGCAGTTCTTC.

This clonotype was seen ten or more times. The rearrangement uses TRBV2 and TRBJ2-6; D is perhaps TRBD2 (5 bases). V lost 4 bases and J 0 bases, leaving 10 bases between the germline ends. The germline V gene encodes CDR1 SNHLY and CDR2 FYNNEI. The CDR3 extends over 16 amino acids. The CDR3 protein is CASSAYRDSGANVLTF. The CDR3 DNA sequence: TGTGCCAGCAGTGCTTACCGGGACTCTGGGGCCAACGTCCTGACTTTC.

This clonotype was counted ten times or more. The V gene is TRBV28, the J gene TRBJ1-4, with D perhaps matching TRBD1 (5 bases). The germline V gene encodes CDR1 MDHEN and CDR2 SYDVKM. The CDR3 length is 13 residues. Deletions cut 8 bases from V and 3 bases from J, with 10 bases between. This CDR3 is CASEGRSNEKLFF. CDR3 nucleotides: TGTGCCAGCGAGGGACGCTCTAATGAAAAACTGTTTTTT.

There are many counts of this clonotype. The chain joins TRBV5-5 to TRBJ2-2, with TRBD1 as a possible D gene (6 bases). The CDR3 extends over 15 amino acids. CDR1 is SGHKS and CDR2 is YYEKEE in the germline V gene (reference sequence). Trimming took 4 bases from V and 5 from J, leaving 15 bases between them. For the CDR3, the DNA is TGTGCCAGCAGCCCAGGGACAACGGAGACCGGGGAGCTGTTTTTT. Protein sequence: CASSPGTTETGELFF.

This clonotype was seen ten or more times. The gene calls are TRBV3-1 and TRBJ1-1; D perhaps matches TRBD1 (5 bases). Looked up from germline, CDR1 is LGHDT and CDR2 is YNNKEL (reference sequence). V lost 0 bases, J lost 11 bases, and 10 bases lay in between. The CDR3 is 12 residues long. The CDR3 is CASSQEGRRAFF. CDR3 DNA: TGTGCCAGCAGCCAAGAGGGGCGGAGGGCTTTCTTT.

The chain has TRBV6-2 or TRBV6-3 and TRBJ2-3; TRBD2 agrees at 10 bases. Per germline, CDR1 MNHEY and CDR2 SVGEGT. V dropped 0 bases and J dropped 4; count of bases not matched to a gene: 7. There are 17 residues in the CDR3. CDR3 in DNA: TGTGCCAGCAGTTACTCGATGGGAGCGGGAGGGTCAGATACGCAGTATTTT. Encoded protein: CASSYSMGAGGSDTQYF.

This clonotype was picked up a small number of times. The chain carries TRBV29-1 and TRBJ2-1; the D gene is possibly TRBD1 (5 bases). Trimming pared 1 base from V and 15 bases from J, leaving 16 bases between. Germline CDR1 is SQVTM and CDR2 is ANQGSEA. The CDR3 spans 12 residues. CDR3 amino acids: CSVEGDSNLRFF. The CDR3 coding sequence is TGCAGCGTTGAAGGAGACAGCAATTTGCGGTTCTTC.

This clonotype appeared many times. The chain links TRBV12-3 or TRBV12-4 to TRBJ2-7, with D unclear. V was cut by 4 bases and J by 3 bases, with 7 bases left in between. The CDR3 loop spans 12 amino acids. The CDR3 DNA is TGTGCCAGCAGTTCGTGGCTCTACGAGCAGTACTTC. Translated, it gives CASSSWLYEQYF.

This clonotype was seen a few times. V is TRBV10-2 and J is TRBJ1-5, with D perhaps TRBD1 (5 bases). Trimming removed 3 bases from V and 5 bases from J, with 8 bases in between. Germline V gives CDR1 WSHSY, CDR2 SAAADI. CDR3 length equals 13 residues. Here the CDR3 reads CASSDGGDQPQHF. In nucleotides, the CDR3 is TGCGCCAGCAGTGACGGGGGAGATCAGCCCCAGCATTTT.

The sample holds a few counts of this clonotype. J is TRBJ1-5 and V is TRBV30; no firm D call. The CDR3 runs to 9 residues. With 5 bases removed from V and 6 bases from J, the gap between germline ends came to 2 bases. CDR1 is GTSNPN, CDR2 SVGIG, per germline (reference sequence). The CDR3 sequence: CAWGQPQHF. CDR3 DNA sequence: TGTGCCTGGGGTCAGCCCCAGCATTTT.